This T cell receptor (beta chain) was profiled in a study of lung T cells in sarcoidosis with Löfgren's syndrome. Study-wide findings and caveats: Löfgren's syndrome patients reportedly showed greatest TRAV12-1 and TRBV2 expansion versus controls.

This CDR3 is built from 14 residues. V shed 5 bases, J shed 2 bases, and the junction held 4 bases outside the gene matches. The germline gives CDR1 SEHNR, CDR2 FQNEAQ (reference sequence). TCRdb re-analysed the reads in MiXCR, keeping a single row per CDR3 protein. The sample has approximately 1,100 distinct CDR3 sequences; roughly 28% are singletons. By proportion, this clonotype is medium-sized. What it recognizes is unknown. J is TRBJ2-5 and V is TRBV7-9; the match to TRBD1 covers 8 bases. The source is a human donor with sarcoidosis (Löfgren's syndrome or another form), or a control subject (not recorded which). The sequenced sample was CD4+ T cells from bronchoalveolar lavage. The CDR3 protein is CASSSRQGQETQYF. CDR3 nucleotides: TGTGCCAGCAGCAGTCGACAGGGGCAAGAGACCCAGTACTTC.